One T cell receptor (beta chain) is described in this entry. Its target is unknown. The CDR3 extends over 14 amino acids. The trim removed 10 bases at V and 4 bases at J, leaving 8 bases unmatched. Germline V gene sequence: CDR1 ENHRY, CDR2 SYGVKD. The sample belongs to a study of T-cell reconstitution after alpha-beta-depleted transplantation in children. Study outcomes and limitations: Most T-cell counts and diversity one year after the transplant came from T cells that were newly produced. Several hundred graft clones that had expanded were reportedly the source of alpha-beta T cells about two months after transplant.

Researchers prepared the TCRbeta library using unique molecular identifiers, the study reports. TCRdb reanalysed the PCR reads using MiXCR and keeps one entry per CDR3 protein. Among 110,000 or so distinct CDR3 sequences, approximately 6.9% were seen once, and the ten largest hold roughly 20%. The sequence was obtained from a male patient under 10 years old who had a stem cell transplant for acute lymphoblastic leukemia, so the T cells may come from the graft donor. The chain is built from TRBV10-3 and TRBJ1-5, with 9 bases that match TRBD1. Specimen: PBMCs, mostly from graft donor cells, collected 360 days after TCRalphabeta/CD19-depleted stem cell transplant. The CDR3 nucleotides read TGTGCCACCTGGACAGGGGCGAAGAATCAGCCCCAGCATTTT. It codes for CATWTGAKNQPQHF.